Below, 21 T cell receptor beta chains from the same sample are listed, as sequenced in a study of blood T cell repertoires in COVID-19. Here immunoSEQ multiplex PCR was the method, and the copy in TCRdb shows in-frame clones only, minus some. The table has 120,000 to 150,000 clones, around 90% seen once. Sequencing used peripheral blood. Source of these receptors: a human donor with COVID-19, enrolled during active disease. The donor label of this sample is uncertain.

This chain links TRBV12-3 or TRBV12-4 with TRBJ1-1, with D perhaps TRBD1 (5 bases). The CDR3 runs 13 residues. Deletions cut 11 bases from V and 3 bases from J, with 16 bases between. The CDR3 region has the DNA TGTGCCGTCAAGGGGTTAGGGTACACTGAAGCTTTCTTT. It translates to CAVKGLGYTEAFF.

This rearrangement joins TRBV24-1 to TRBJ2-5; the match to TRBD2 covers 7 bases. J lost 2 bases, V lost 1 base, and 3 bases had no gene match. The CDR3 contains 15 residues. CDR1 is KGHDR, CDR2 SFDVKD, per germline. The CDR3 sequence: CATSDFSGGQETQYF. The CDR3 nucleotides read TGTGCCACCAGTGATTTCTCGGGGGGACAAGAGACCCAGTACTTC.

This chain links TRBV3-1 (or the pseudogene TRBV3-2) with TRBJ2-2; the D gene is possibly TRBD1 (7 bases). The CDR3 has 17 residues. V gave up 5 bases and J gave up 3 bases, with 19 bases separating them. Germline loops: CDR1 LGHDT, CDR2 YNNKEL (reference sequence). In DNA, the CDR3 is TGTGCCAGCAGCTACCAGGGGGGCCGGGTTTACACCGGGGAGCTGTTTTTT. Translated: CASSYQGGRVYTGELFF.

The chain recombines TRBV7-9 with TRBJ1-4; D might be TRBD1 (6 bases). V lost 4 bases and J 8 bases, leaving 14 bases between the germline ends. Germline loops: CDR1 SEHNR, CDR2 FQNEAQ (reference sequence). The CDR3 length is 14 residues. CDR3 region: CASSSVKGGEKLFF. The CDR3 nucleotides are TGTGCCAGCAGCTCTGTCAAGGGGGGGGAAAAACTGTTTTTT.

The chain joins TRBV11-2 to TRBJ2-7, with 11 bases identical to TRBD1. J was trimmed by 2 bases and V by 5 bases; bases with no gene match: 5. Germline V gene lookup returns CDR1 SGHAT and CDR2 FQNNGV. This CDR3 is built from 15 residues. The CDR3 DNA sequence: TGTGCCAGCAGCCCGAGGACAGGGGGCCCCTACGAGCAGTACTTC. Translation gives CASSPRTGGPYEQYF.

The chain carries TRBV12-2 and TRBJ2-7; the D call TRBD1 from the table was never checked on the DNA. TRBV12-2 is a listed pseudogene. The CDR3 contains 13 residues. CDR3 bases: TGTGCAGGTACAGACAGCGATTCCTACGAGCAGTACTTC. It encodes CAGTDSDSYEQYF.

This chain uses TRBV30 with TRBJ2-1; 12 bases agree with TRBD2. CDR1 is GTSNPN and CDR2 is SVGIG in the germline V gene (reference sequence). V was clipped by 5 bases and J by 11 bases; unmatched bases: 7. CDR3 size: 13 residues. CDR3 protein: CAWRTSGKGKQFF. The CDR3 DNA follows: TGTGCCTGGCGGACTAGCGGGAAGGGTAAGCAGTTCTTC.

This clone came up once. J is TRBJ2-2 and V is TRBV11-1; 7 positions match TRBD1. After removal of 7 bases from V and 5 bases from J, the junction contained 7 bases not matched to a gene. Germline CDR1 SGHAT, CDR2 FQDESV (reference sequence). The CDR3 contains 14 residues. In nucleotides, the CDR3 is TGTGCCAGCAATATAGACAGGGTTACCGGGGAGCTGTTTTTT. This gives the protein CASNIDRVTGELFF.

As DNA, the CDR3 is TGTGCCAGCAGCCAACCATTCCCCCCATATGGCTACACCTTC. As protein: CASSQPFPPYGYTF. The chain is built from TRBV14 and TRBJ1-2; D remains ambiguous. CDR1 is SGHDN and CDR2 is FVKESK in the germline V gene. This CDR3 comprises 14 residues. V lost 2 bases to trimming and J lost 5 bases, with 12 bases between them. Filled out from reference TRBV14 and TRBJ1-2, the complete variable domain reads EAGVTQFPSHSVIEKGQTVTLRCDPISGHDNLYWYRRVMGKEIKFLLHFVKESKQDESGMPNNRFLAERTGGTYSTLKVQPAELEDSGVYFCASSQPFPPYGYTFGSGTRLTVV.

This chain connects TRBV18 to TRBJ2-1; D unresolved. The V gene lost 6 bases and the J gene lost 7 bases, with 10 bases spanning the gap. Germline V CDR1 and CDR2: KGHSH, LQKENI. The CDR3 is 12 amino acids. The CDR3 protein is CASSPAGNEQFF. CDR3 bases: TGTGCCAGCTCCCCCGCCGGGAATGAGCAGTTCTTC.

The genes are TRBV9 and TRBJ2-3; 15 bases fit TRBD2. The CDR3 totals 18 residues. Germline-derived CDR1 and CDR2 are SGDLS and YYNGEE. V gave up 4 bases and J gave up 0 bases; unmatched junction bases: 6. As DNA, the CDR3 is TGTGCCAGCAGCCCGGGGACTAGCGGGGGGCTCAGCACAGATACGCAGTATTTT. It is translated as CASSPGTSGGLSTDTQYF. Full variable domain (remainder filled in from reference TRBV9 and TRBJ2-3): DSGVTQTPKHLITATGQRVTLRCSPRSGDLSVYWYQQSLDQGLQFLIQYYNGEERAKGNILERFSAQQFPDLHSELNLSSLELGDSALYFCASSPGTSGGLSTDTQYFGPGTRLTVL.

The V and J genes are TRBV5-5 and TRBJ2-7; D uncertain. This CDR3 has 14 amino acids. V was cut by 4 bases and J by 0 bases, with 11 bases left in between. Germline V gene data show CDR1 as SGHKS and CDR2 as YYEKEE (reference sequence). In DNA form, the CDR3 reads TGTGCCAGCAGCCTTAGACTGACCTCCTACGAGCAGTACTTC. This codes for CASSLRLTSYEQYF. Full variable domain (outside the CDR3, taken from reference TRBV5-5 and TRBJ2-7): DAGVTQSPTHLIKTRGQQVTLRCSPISGHKSVSWYQQVLGQGPQFIFQYYEKEERGRGNFPDRFSARQFPNYSSELNVNALLLGDSALYLCASSLRLTSYEQYFGPGTRLTVT.

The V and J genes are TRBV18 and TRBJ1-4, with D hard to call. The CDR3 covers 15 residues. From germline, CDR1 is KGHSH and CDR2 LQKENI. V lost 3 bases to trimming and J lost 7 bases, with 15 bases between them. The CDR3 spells CASSPSGRFSEKLFF. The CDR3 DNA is TGTGCCAGCTCACCCAGTGGGCGTTTCAGTGAAAAACTGTTTTTT.

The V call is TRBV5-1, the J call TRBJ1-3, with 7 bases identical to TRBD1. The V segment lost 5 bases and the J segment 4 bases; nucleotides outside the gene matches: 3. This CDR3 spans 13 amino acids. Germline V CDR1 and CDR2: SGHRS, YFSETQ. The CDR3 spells CASRPGQGNTIYF. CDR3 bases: TGCGCCAGCAGACCGGGACAGGGAAACACCATATATTTT.

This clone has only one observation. Here the CDR3 reads CASSVVPGVRDTQYF. The CDR3 nucleotides read TGTGCCAGCAGCGTAGTCCCAGGGGTTAGGGATACGCAGTATTTT. The chain uses TRBV9 and TRBJ2-3, with a weak D call TRBD1 (6 bases). The germline V gene encodes CDR1 SGDLS and CDR2 YYNGEE. The CDR3 runs to 15 residues. Trimming pared 0 bases from V and 6 bases from J, leaving 14 bases between.

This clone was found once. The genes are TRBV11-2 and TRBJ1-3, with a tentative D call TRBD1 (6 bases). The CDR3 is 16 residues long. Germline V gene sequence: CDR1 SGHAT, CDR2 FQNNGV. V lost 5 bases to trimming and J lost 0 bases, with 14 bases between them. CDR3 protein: CASSARGSDSGNTIYF. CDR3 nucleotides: TGTGCCAGCAGCGCCAGGGGCTCCGACTCTGGAAACACCATATATTTT. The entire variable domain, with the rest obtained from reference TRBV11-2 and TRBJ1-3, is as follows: EAGVAQSPRYKIIEKRQSVAFWCNPISGHATLYWYQQILGQGPKLLIQFQNNGVVDDSQLPKDRFSAERLKGVDSTLKIQPAKLEDSAVYLCASSARGSDSGNTIYFGEGSWLTVV.

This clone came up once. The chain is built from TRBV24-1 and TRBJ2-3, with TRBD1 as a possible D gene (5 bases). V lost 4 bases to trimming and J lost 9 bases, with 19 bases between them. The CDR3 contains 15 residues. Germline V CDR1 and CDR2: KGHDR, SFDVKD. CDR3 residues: CATSDTPDTTDTQYF. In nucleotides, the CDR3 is TGTGCCACCAGTGACACACCGGACACAACGGACACGCAGTATTTT.

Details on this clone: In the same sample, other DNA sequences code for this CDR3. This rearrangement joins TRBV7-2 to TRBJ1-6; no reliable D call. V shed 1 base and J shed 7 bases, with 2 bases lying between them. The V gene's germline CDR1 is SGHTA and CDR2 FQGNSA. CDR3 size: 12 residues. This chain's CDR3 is CASSLVNSPLHF. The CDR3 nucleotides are TGTGCCAGCAGCTTAGTAAATTCACCCCTCCACTTT.

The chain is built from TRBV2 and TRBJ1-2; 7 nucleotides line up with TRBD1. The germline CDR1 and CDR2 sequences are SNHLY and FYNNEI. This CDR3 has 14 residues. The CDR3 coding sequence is TGTGCTCGGCAGGATCGACAGGGAATGAATGGCTACACCTTC. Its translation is CARQDRQGMNGYTF.

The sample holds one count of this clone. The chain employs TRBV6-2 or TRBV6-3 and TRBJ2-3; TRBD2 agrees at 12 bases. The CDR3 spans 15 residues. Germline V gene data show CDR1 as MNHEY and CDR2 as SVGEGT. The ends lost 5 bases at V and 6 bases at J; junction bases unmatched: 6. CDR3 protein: CASSKLAGGIDTQYF. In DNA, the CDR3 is TGTGCCAGCAGTAAGCTAGCGGGGGGGATCGATACGCAGTATTTT.

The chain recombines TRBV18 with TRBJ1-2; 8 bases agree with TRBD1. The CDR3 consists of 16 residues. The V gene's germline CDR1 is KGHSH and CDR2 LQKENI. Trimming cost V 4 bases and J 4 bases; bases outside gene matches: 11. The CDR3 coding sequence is TGTGCCAGCTCACTGCGGCAGGGGGCGGTTATCTATGGCTACACCTTC. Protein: CASSLRQGAVIYGYTF.